Given below is one T cell receptor beta chain in context. Its antigen remains unknown. The sample comes from a study of PD-1 blockade in classical Hodgkin lymphoma. Whole-study results and caveats: At C4D1, TCR diversity had climbed significantly for CD4+ cells, though not for CD8+ cells. Newly diagnosed patients were said to have less baseline TCR diversity than healthy donors did.

CDR1 and CDR2 (germline): LGHNA, YNFKEQ. This CDR3 is built from 14 residues. The ends were cut back, 0 bases at V and 7 bases at J, with 13 bases in the middle. Assay: immunoSEQ multiplex PCR; the TCRdb copy retains only in-frame clones and omits some. The repertoire holds roughly 30,000 clones, around 79% seen once, with 0.45% to 0.7% in the top ten. Time point meaning: cycle 4 day 1 (C4D1), after about 6 weeks of nivolumab. Every single patient, without exception, relapsed after autologous stem cell transplantation, and brentuximab vedotin exposure varied. The CD4+ T cells used were purified from thawed PBMCs through magnetic negative selection.

Sample: CD4+ T cells from blood, taken before the fourth cycle of nivolumab. This chain links TRBV4-2 with TRBJ2-7; possible D gene TRBD1, 6 bases. The receptor was derived from a human donor with classical Hodgkin lymphoma. In DNA form, the CDR3 reads TGTGCCAGCAGCCAAGATGTCAGGGGACGGGAGCAGTACTTC. This translates into CASSQDVRGREQYF.